One sample yielded the 23 T cell receptor beta chains listed below, sequenced in a study of cytomegalovirus exposure and HLA in healthy donors (TCRdb year 2017). The protocol used for the library was the immunoSEQ multiplex PCR assay. For the multiplex PCR, a mixture combining 60 forward primers for TCR Vbeta segments and 13 reverse primers for TCR Jbeta segments was used. What TCRdb holds here is the immuneACCESS table cut down to in-frame rearrangements. Part of the clones is not present; checked against another copy, under half of the missing clones reflect an unresolved V gene, and the others are unexplained. The sample table lists about 90,000 clones, more than 60% of them with a count of one. The top ten hold approximately 2.6% of the sample. Specimen: PBMCs. Receptors were obtained from a man under 40 in good health and CMV-seronegative.

The chain couples TRBV19 to TRBJ2-5, with 8 bases aligning to TRBD2. Germline values: CDR1 LNHDA, CDR2 SQIVND (reference sequence). V gave up 5 bases and J gave up 1 base; unmatched junction bases: 3. The CDR3 is 14 residues long. The DNA of the CDR3 is TGTGCCAGTAGTCGAGGACTAGCCCAAGAGACCCAGTACTTC. Translated, it gives CASSRGLAQETQYF.

The chain is built from TRBV7-2 and TRBJ1-3, with 7 bases lining up with TRBD1. CDR3 length equals 14 residues. V lost 5 bases to trimming and J lost 4 bases; unmatched junction nucleotides: 5. The germline CDR1 and CDR2 sequences are SGHTA and FQGNSA. The CDR3 loop is CASSQGVYGNTIYF. The CDR3 bases are TGTGCCAGCAGCCAGGGGGTGTACGGAAACACCATATATTTT.

The chain recombines TRBV18 with TRBJ1-4; the D is unclear. From germline, CDR1 is KGHSH and CDR2 LQKENI. Trimming cost V 6 bases and J 7 bases, with 12 bases left between them. The CDR3 is 13 amino acids. The chain's CDR3 is CASSSGMSEKLFF. DNA of the CDR3: TGTGCCAGCTCCTCGGGGATGAGTGAAAAACTGTTTTTT.

The chain joins TRBV25-1 to TRBJ1-3, with 8 nucleotides matching TRBD1. This CDR3 has 16 amino acids. The V gene end was trimmed by 1 base and the J gene end by 2 bases; junction bases not matched to a gene: 4. The germline V gene encodes CDR1 MGHDK and CDR2 SYGVNS. CDR3 in DNA: TGTGCCAGCAGTGAATGGCAGGGGGCGACTGGAAACACCATATATTTT. Protein product: CASSEWQGATGNTIYF.

Only one count was recorded for this clone. This sequence joins TRBV25-1 and TRBJ1-6; no reliable D call. The V end lost 4 bases, the J end lost 8 bases, and 15 bases lay between the germline ends. CDR1 MGHDK and CDR2 SYGVNS come from the germline V gene. The length of the CDR3 is 15 residues. This CDR3 is CASSVVEGLYSPLHF. DNA of the CDR3: TGTGCCAGCAGTGTCGTGGAGGGCCTATATTCACCCCTCCACTTT.

This clone was observed a handful of times. This chain links TRBV6-6 with TRBJ1-5; D is undetermined. V was pared by 0 bases and J by 0 bases, with 9 bases between. Germline lookup yields CDR1 MNHNY and CDR2 SVGAGI (reference sequence). This CDR3 comprises 16 residues. CDR3 DNA: TGTGCCAGCAGTTACTCGAGCGTGTATAGCAATCAGCCCCAGCATTTT. This encodes CASSYSSVYSNQPQHF.

The chain uses TRBV15 and TRBJ2-7; 7 bases are a match to TRBD2. Trimming removed 1 base from V and 4 bases from J; junction bases left unmatched: 7. The germline CDR1 and CDR2 sequences are LNHNV and YYDKDF (reference sequence). CDR3 length equals 15 residues. CDR3 loop: CATSRVIGEGYEQYF. In DNA form, the CDR3 reads TGTGCCACCAGCAGAGTGATCGGGGAGGGTTACGAGCAGTACTTC.

A single count supports this clone. The rearrangement joins TRBV19 to TRBJ2-1; a weak D match, TRBD1 (6 bases). Per germline, CDR1 LNHDA and CDR2 SQIVND (reference sequence). The CDR3 covers 17 residues. Trimming shortened V by 4 bases and J by 6 bases, and 22 bases separated the two germline ends. The CDR3 DNA is TGTGCCAGTAGTAAGGGGGTGGGAGAGAATACCCGCAATGAGCAGTTCTTC. Its protein product is CASSKGVGENTRNEQFF.

This clone was counted only a few times. The rearrangement joins TRBV11-3 to TRBJ1-5, with 7 positions matching TRBD1. The ends lost 1 base at V and 4 bases at J; junction bases unmatched: 7. Germline-derived CDR1 and CDR2 are SGHNT and YENEEA. The CDR3 consists of 16 residues. The CDR3 loop is CASSLATGDGNQPQHF. The CDR3 DNA is TGTGCCAGCAGCTTAGCCACAGGGGACGGGAATCAGCCCCAGCATTTT.

This sequence joins TRBV5-1 and TRBJ2-5; no clear D gene. Germline lookup yields CDR1 SGHRS and CDR2 YFSETQ. V was cut by 0 bases and J by 5 bases, with 14 bases left in between. CDR3 length equals 15 residues. CDR3 sequence (DNA): TGCGCCAGCAGCTTGGTTCCAGGTCAAAGGGAGACCCAGTACTTC. It translates to CASSLVPGQRETQYF.

The chain combines TRBV19 with TRBJ1-2; 10 nucleotides align to TRBD1. Germline trimming cut 5 bases from V and 4 bases from J; bases unmatched to any gene: 4. From germline, CDR1 is LNHDA and CDR2 SQIVND (reference sequence). This CDR3 contains 14 residues. CDR3 region: CASSGDRGGYGYTF. For the CDR3, the DNA is TGTGCCAGTAGTGGGGACAGGGGCGGCTATGGCTACACCTTC.

The chain combines TRBV28 with TRBJ2-5; D may be TRBD1 (6 bases). This CDR3 has 16 amino acids. The V end was cut by 6 bases, the J end by 5 bases, with 22 bases between. Germline V gives CDR1 MDHEN, CDR2 SYDVKM. The chain's CDR3 is CASSPYRVGMRETQYF. For the CDR3, the DNA is TGTGCCAGCAGCCCCTACAGGGTTGGTATGAGGGAGACCCAGTACTTC.

The V and J genes are TRBV10-3 and TRBJ1-1; the D gene is possibly TRBD1 (6 bases). Between the trimmed V and J ends, which lost 0 bases and 2 bases, there was a span of 10 bases. The CDR3 has 15 residues. Per the germline V gene, CDR1 is ENHRY and CDR2 is SYGVKD. In DNA, the CDR3 is TGTGCCATCAGTGAGTCGAGGACAGTCAACACTGAAGCTTTCTTT. This translates into CAISESRTVNTEAFF.

The CDR3 loop reads CASRKQDGQANTEAFF. The CDR3 DNA sequence: TGTGCCAGTAGGAAACAAGATGGACAGGCCAACACTGAAGCTTTCTTT. The chain links TRBV19 to TRBJ1-1; TRBD1 matches 7 bases. V dropped 6 bases and J dropped 2; count of bases not matched to a gene: 12. Per germline, CDR1 LNHDA and CDR2 SQIVND (reference sequence). The CDR3 loop spans 16 amino acids.

The V gene is TRBV7-9, the J gene TRBJ1-5; D uncertain. Trimming took off 2 bases at V and 4 bases at J, with 9 bases between the two ends. Germline assignment: CDR1 SEHNR and CDR2 FQNEAQ (reference sequence). This CDR3 comprises 14 residues. The CDR3 region has the DNA TGTGCCAGCAGCTTAAGAGGCAGTAATCAGCCCCAGCATTTT. It translates to CASSLRGSNQPQHF.

This clone was seen a few times. The V and J genes are TRBV10-1 and TRBJ2-6; 8 nucleotides agree with TRBD1. V gave up 9 bases and J gave up 4 bases; unmatched junction bases: 17. The CDR3 spans 18 residues. Germline V gene data show CDR1 as WNHNN and CDR2 as SYGVQD (reference sequence). The CDR3 bases are TGCGCCAGTATTCGCGGGACAGGCCCCTTTGAGGGGGCCAACGTCCTGACTTTC. This translates into CASIRGTGPFEGANVLTF.

The chain couples TRBV19 to TRBJ2-7; 12 bases fit TRBD1. The CDR3 consists of 14 residues. J gave up 4 bases and V 7 bases, and 5 bases lay outside the gene matches. Germline CDR1 LNHDA, CDR2 SQIVND (reference sequence). The CDR3 sequence is CASKLGQGAYEQYF. The CDR3 nucleotides read TGTGCCAGTAAATTGGGACAGGGGGCGTACGAGCAGTACTTC.

This clone appeared a single time. This rearrangement joins TRBV5-1 to TRBJ2-7, with D unclear. Per the germline V gene, CDR1 is SGHRS and CDR2 is YFSETQ. The CDR3 length is 13 residues. Trimming removed 5 bases at V and 2 bases at J, with 11 bases between. CDR3 region: CASSLLPPYEQYF. CDR3 nucleotide sequence: TGCGCCAGCAGTTTACTCCCCCCCTACGAGCAGTACTTC.

The gene calls are TRBV11-2 and TRBJ2-7; D unclear. V was trimmed by 3 bases and J by 2 bases, leaving 8 bases between them. The CDR3 consists of 13 residues. Germline CDR1 is SGHAT and CDR2 is FQNNGV. The CDR3 region is CASSFRQTYEQYF. DNA for the CDR3: TGTGCCAGCAGCTTTCGACAAACCTACGAGCAGTACTTC.

The chain employs TRBV29-1 and TRBJ2-6, with 14 bases that match TRBD2. Trimming at V came to 6 bases and at J to 2 bases, leaving 6 bases not matched to a gene. In germline, CDR1 is SQVTM, CDR2 ANQGSEA. The CDR3 is made up of 17 amino acids. The CDR3 nucleotides read TGCAGCGTATTGACTAGCGGGGGGGCTGCTGGGGCCAACGTCCTGACTTTC. Its translation: CSVLTSGGAAGANVLTF.

The chain has TRBV7-6 and TRBJ2-6; 8 bases are shared with TRBD1. The V gene end was trimmed by 5 bases and the J gene end by 2 bases; junction bases not matched to a gene: 11. The germline gives CDR1 SGHVS, CDR2 FNYEAQ. The CDR3 is 18 residues long. As DNA, the CDR3 is TGTGCCAGCAGCGCCGACAGGGGCTTCAGGACTGGGGCCAACGTCCTGACTTTC. Protein: CASSADRGFRTGANVLTF.

In this sample, this clone turned up a few times. This chain connects TRBV19 to TRBJ1-4; 10 positions match TRBD1. Looked up from germline, CDR1 is LNHDA and CDR2 is SQIVND (reference sequence). V was pared by 7 bases and J by 10 bases, with 12 bases of the junction left unmatched. The CDR3 runs 15 residues. The CDR3 coding sequence is TGTGCCAGTACCCCGACAGGGGGCTTTTTCGGAAAACTGTTTTTT. This codes for CASTPTGGFFGKLFF. Full variable domain (remainder filled in from reference TRBV19 and TRBJ1-4): DGGITQSPKYLFRKEGQNVTLSCEQNLNHDAMYWYRQDPGQGLRLIYYSQIVNDFQKGDIAEGYSVSREKKESFPLTVTSAQKNPTAFYLCASTPTGGFFGKLFFGSGTQLSVL.

The chain couples TRBV5-1 to TRBJ2-3, with D unresolved. V lost 3 bases and J 2 bases, leaving 4 bases between the germline ends. The CDR3 covers 12 residues. The V gene's germline CDR1 is SGHRS and CDR2 YFSETQ. The CDR3 coding sequence is TGCGCCAGCAGCTCTTCCACAGATACGCAGTATTTT. Translated, it gives CASSSSTDTQYF.